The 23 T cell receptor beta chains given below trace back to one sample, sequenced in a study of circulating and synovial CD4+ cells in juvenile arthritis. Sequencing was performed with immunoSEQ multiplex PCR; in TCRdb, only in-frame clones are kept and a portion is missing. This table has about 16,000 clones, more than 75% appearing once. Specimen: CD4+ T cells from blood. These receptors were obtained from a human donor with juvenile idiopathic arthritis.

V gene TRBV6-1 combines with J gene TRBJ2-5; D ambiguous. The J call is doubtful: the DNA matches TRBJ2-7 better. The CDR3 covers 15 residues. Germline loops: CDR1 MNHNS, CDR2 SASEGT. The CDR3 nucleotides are TGTGCCAGCAGTGAATCCCCGATAGCCCAATACGAGCAGTACTTC. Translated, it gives CASSESPIAQYEQYF.

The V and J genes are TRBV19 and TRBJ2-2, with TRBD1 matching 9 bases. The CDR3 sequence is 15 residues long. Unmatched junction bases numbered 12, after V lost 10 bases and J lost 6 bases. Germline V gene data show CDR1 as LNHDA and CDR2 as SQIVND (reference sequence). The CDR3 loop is CATGQNRGRAGELFF. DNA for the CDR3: TGTGCCACCGGACAAAACAGGGGGCGAGCCGGGGAGCTGTTTTTT.

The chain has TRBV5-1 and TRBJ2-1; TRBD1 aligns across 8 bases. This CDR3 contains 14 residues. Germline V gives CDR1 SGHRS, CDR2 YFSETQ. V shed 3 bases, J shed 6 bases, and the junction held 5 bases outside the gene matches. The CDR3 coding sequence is TGCGCCAGCAGCTCCGGGACAGGCCTCAATGAGCAGTTCTTC. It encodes CASSSGTGLNEQFF. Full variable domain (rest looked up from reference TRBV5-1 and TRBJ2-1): KAGVTQTPRYLIKTRGQQVTLSCSPISGHRSVSWYQQTPGQGLQFLFEYFSETQRNKGNFPGRFSGRQFSNSRSEMNVSTLELGDSALYLCASSSGTGLNEQFFGPGTRLTVL.

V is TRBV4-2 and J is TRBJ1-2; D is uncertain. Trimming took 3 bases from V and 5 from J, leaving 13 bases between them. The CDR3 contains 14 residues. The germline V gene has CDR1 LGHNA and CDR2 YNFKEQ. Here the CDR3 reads CASSQVSRGYGYTF. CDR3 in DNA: TGTGCCAGCAGCCAGGTTTCTAGAGGGTATGGCTACACCTTC.

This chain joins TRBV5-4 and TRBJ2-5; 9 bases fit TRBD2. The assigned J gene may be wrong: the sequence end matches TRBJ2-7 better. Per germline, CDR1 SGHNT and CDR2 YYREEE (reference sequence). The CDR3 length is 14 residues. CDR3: CASSLRGRVYEQYF. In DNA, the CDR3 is TGTGCCAGCAGCTTACGCGGGAGGGTCTACGAGCAGTACTTC.

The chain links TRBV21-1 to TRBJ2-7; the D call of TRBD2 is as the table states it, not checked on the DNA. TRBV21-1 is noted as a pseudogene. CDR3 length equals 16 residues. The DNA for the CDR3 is TGTGCCAGCAGCAAAGGTTGTGCTAGCGGGACTTACGAGCAGTACTTC. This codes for CASSKGCASGTYEQYF.

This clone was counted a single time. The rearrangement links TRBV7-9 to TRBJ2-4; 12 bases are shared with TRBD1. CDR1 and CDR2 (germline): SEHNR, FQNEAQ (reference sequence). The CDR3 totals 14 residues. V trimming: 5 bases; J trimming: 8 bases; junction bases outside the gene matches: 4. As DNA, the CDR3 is TGTGCCAGCAGCCATCGGGACAGGGGGCACATTCAGTACTTC. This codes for CASSHRDRGHIQYF.

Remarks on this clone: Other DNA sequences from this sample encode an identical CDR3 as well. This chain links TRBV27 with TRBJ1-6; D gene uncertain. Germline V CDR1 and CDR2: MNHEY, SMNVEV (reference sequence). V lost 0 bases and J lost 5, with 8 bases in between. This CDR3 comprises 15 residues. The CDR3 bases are TGTGCCAGCAGTTTATCGGGCAGAGATAATTCACCCCTCCACTTT. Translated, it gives CASSLSGRDNSPLHF.

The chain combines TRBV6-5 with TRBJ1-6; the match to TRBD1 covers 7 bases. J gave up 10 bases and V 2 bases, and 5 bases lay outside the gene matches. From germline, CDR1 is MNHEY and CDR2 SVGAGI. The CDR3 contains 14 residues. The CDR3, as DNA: TGTGCCAGCAGTTACGACAGGGACGGGTCACCCCTCCACTTT. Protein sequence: CASSYDRDGSPLHF.

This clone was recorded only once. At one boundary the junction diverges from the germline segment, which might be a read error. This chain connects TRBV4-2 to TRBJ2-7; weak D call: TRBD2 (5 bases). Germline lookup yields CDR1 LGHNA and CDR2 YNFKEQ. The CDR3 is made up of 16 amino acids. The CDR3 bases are TGTGTCAGCAGCCCAAACCGGGCCTCGGGATCTTACGAGCAGTACTTC. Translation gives CVSSPNRASGSYEQYF.

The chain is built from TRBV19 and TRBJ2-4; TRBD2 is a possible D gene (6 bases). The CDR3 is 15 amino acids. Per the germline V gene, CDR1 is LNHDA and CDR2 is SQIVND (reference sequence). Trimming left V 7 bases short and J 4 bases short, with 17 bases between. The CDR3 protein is CASNDRVGGKNIQYF. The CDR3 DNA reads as TGTGCCAGTAATGACCGGGTAGGAGGGAAAAACATTCAGTACTTC.

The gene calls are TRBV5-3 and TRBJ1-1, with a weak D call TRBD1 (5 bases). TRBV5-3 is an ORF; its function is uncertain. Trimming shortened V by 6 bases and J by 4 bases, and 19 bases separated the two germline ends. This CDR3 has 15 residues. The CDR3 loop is CARMKIKNRSTEAFF. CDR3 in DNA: TGTGCCAGAATGAAAATTAAAAACAGGAGCACTGAAGCTTTCTTT.

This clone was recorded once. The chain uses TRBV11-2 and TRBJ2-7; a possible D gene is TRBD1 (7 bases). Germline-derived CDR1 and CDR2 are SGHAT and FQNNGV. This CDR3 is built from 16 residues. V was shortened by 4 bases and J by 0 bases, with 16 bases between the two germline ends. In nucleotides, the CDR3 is TGTGCCAGCAGCTCTCCAGGGGGGCAAAGCTCCTACGAGCAGTACTTC. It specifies CASSSPGGQSSYEQYF.

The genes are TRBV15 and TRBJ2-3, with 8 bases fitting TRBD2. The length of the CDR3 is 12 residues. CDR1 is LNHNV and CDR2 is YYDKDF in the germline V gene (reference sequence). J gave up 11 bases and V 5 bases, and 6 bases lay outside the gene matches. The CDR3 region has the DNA TGTGCCACCAGCGAATCTCGGGGGGGGCAGTATTTT. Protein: CATSESRGGQYF.

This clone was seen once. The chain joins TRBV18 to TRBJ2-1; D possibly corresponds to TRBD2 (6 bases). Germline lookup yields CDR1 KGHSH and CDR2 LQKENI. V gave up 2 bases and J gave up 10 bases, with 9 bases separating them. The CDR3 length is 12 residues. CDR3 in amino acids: CASSPAGLEQFF. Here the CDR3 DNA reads TGTGCCAGCTCACCAGCCGGACTAGAGCAGTTCTTC.

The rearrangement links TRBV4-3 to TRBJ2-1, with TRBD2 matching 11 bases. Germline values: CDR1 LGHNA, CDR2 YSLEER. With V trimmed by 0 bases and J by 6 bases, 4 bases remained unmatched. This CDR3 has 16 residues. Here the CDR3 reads CASSQDMGLAANEQFF. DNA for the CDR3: TGCGCCAGCAGCCAAGACATGGGACTAGCGGCCAATGAGCAGTTCTTC.

The CDR3 region has the DNA TGTGCCAGCAGCCACAAGACTAGTGGGGGTTACATTCAGTACTTC. Translation gives CASSHKTSGGYIQYF. This rearrangement joins TRBV7-2 to TRBJ2-4; D perhaps matches TRBD2 (6 bases). V gave up 5 bases and J gave up 8 bases, with 19 bases separating them. CDR3 size: 15 residues. Germline V gene lookup returns CDR1 SGHTA and CDR2 FQGNSA.

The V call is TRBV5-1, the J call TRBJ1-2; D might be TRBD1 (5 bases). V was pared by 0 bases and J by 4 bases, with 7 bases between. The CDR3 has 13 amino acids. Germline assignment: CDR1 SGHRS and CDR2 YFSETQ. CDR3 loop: CASSLAGGYGYTF. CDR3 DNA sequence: TGCGCCAGCAGCTTGGCGGGGGGCTATGGCTACACCTTC.

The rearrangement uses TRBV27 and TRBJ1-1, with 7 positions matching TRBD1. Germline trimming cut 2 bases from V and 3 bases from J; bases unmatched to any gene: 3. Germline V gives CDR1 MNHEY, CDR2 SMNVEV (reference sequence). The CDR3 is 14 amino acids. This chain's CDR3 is CASSLDRDHTEAFF. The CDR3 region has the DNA TGTGCCAGCAGTTTAGACAGGGATCACACTGAAGCTTTCTTT.

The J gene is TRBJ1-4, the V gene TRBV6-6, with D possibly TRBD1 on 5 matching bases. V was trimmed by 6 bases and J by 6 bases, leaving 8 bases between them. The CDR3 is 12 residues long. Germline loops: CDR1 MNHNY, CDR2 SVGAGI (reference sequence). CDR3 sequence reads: CASRQGDEKLFF. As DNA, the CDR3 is TGTGCCAGCAGGCAGGGCGATGAAAAACTGTTTTTT.

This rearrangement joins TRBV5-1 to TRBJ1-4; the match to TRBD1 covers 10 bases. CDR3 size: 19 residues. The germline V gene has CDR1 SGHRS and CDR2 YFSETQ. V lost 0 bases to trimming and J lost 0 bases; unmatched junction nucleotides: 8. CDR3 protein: CASSLGGYGQGATNEKLFF. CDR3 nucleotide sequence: TGCGCCAGCAGCTTGGGGGGATACGGACAGGGGGCAACTAATGAAAAACTGTTTTTT. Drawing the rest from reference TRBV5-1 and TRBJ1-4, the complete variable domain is KAGVTQTPRYLIKTRGQQVTLSCSPISGHRSVSWYQQTPGQGLQFLFEYFSETQRNKGNFPGRFSGRQFSNSRSEMNVSTLELGDSALYLCASSLGGYGQGATNEKLFFGSGTQLSVL.

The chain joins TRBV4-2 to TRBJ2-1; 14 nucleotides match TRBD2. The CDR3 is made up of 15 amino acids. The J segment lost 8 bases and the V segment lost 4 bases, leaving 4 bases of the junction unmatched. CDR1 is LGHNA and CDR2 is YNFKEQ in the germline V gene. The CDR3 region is CASSLGLAGVDEQFF. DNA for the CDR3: TGTGCCAGCAGCCTGGGACTAGCGGGGGTAGATGAGCAGTTCTTC.

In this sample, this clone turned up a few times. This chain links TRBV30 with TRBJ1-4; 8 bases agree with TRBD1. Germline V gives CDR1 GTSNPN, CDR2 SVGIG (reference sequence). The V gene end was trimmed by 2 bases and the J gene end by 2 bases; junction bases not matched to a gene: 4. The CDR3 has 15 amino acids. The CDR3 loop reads CAWSYNRGTNEKLFF. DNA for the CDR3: TGTGCCTGGAGTTACAACAGGGGGACTAATGAAAAACTGTTTTTT.